Listed below are T cell receptor beta chains from one sample, sequenced in a study of T cell responses to AZD1222 COVID-19 vaccine. TCRdb's copy holds only in-frame clones and misses some; the assay was immunoSEQ multiplex PCR. The sample holds about 140,000 clones; under 95% are singletons and the top ten take about 7.5%. The sequencing here drew on peripheral blood, taken 28 days after the second dose of the MenACWY control vaccine. The receptors shown here come from an adult who received the MenACWY meningococcal vaccine as a control. CDR3s include the opening cysteine and the closing phenylalanine or tryptophan. D genes are given only for firm matches. Size values are once, few and many counts, or a class for expanded clones, and some rows have none.

>.|TRBV6-6|TRBD1|TRBJ2-7
CASRTGTGISYEQYF
TGTGCCAGCAGAACCGGGACAGGGATTTCCTACGAGCAGTACTTC
>.|TRBV28|TRBD1|TRBJ1-5
CASSPGTGGALDRNQPQHF
TGTGCCAGCAGTCCGGGGACAGGGGGCGCCTTAGATCGCAATCAGCCCCAGCATTTT
>.|TRBV6-2/TRBV6-3|.|TRBJ2-7
CASNPTTALYEQYF
TGTGCCAGCAACCCGACAACGGCCCTCTACGAGCAGTACTTC
>once|TRBV19|.|TRBJ1-5
CASSVSGRDRGQPQHF
TGTGCCAGTAGTGTCTCTGGAAGGGATCGGGGTCAGCCCCAGCATTTT
>.|TRBV27|.|TRBJ2-6
CASRDVAGANVLTF
TGTGCCAGCAGGGACGTTGCAGGGGCCAACGTCCTGACTTTC
>.|TRBV14|.|TRBJ2-1
CASSQSVKGHEQFF
TGTGCCAGCAGCCAATCGGTAAAAGGACATGAGCAGTTCTTC
>.|TRBV4-3|.|TRBJ1-4
CASSQEFFPEKLFF
TGCGCCAGCAGCCAAGAGTTTTTTCCCGAAAAACTGTTTTTT
>.|TRBV19|.|TRBJ1-2
CASSPNLYGYTF
TGTGCCAGTAGTCCGAATTTATATGGCTACACCTTC
>.|TRBV28|TRBD1|TRBJ2-5
CASSKHTGGETQYF
TGTGCCAGCAGTAAACACACAGGGGGAGAGACCCAGTACTTC
>.|TRBV5-1|TRBD2|TRBJ2-3
CASSLRRGLAGGLSTDTQYF
TGCGCCAGCAGCTTACGGAGGGGACTAGCGGGGGGGCTGAGCACAGATACGCAGTATTTT
>.|TRBV7-6|.|TRBJ1-5
CASSAIGSQPQHF
TGTGCCAGCAGCGCAATCGGGAGTCAGCCCCAGCATTTT
>.|TRBV6-5|.|TRBJ1-5
CASSYGGGGNQPQHF
TGTGCCAGCAGTTACGGGGGAGGCGGCAATCAGCCCCAGCATTTT
>.|TRBV19|TRBD1|TRBJ2-1
CASSIAAGGTNEQFF
TGTGCCAGTAGTATAGCGGCAGGGGGCACAAATGAGCAGTTCTTC
>.|TRBV27|TRBD1|TRBJ2-1
CASRFGTGVPSDEQFF
TGTGCCAGCAGATTCGGGACAGGGGTCCCATCGGATGAGCAGTTCTTC
>.|TRBV3-1/TRBV3-2|.|TRBJ1-2
CASSQGTLHGYGYTF
TGTGCCAGCAGCCAAGGGACGTTACATGGCTATGGCTACACCTTC
>.|TRBV28|.|TRBJ1-3
CASSLMTGSGNTIYF
TGTGCCAGCAGTTTAATGACAGGCTCTGGAAACACCATATATTTT
>.|TRBV2|TRBD1|TRBJ2-5
CASRSTGGRQETQYF
TGTGCCAGCAGGTCGACAGGGGGCCGGCAAGAGACCCAGTACTTC
>.|TRBV2|TRBD1|TRBJ1-5
CASRIQGALSNQPQHF
TGTGCCAGCAGGATACAGGGGGCTCTTAGCAATCAGCCCCAGCATTTT
>.|TRBV11-2|TRBD2|TRBJ2-5
CAIMLRTSGQETQYF
TGTGCCATCATGCTCCGGACTAGCGGGCAAGAGACCCAGTACTTC
>.|TRBV5-1|.|TRBJ2-3
CASSLGSTRDTQYF
TGCGCCAGCAGCTTGGGAAGCACGCGCGATACGCAGTATTTT
>once|TRBV11-1|.|TRBJ2-7
CASSWAGPGDEQYF
TGTGCCAGCAGCTGGGCGGGGCCAGGGGACGAGCAGTACTTC
>.|TRBV28|.|TRBJ2-7
CASSSGAPAYEQYF
TGTGCCAGCAGTTCAGGGGCGCCGGCCTACGAGCAGTACTTC
>.|TRBV28|TRBD1|TRBJ2-7
CASKSPGDRGQQYF
TGTGCCAGCAAGTCCCCGGGGGACAGGGGGCAGCAGTACTTC
>.|TRBV7-2|.|TRBJ2-3
CASSLRSGAATDTQYF
TGTGCCAGCAGCTTACGATCGGGGGCGGCCACAGATACGCAGTATTTT
>.|TRBV5-4|TRBD2|TRBJ2-1
CASSHSGSTYNEQFF
TGTGCCAGCAGCCACAGCGGGAGTACCTACAATGAGCAGTTCTTC
>.|TRBV28|.|TRBJ1-5
CASSSHDLHQPQHF
TGTGCCAGCAGTTCACACGACCTACATCAGCCCCAGCATTTT
>.|TRBV7-9|.|TRBJ2-5
CASSLIGDPWETQYF
TGTGCCAGCAGCTTGATCGGGGATCCGTGGGAGACCCAGTACTTC
>.|TRBV5-1|TRBD1|TRBJ1-6
CASSLGQGSSPLHF
TGCGCCAGCAGCCTTGGACAGGGGTCTTCACCCCTCCACTTT
>.|TRBV19|TRBD2|TRBJ2-7
CASSIRSGSFKEQYF
TGTGCCAGTAGTATCCGGAGCGGGAGTTTTAAAGAGCAGTACTTC
>.|TRBV7-3|TRBD2|TRBJ2-2
CASSRTSGYGGELFF
TGTGCCAGCAGCCGGACTAGCGGGTACGGCGGTGAGCTGTTTTTT
>.|TRBV7-2|TRBD1|TRBJ1-5
CASSLSGTGGWQPQHF
TGTGCCAGCAGCTTATCTGGTACAGGGGGATGGCAGCCCCAGCATTTT
>.|TRBV2|TRBD2|TRBJ2-1
CASSETSGNGVEQFF
TGTGCCAGCAGTGAGACTAGCGGGAATGGGGTTGAGCAGTTCTTC
>few|TRBV6-5|.|TRBJ2-2
CASRPGWSTGELFF
TGTGCCAGCAGACCCGGATGGAGCACCGGGGAGCTGTTTTTT
>once|TRBV19|.|TRBJ2-7
CASGGRTDTYEQYF
TGTGCCAGTGGGGGCCGGACAGACACCTACGAGCAGTACTTC
>.|TRBV18|.|TRBJ1-4
CASSPPSQVNEKLFF
TGTGCCAGCTCACCACCGAGCCAGGTGAATGAAAAACTGTTTTTT
>.|TRBV6-5|.|TRBJ2-7
CASSYLGASGYEQYF
TGTGCCAGCAGTTACCTCGGGGCATCAGGGTACGAGCAGTACTTC
>.|TRBV13|.|TRBJ2-3
CASSSPLATTDTQYF
TGTGCCAGCAGCTCCCCACTAGCCACCACAGATACGCAGTATTTT
>.|TRBV5-8|.|TRBJ1-3
CASSFNGGQFGNTIYF
TGTGCCAGCAGCTTCAACGGGGGGCAATTCGGAAACACCATATATTTT
>.|TRBV12-3/TRBV12-4|TRBD1|TRBJ1-6
CASRKTGISPLHF
TGTGCCAGCAGGAAGACAGGGATTTCACCCCTCCACTTT
>.|TRBV9|.|TRBJ1-2
CASSPSGSGQPYGYTF
TGTGCCAGCAGCCCCTCGGGTAGTGGACAGCCTTATGGCTACACCTTC
>.|TRBV19|.|TRBJ2-1
CASSILQGDNEQFF
TGTGCCAGTAGTATATTACAGGGAGACAATGAGCAGTTCTTC
>.|TRBV7-3|.|TRBJ2-7
CASSPGDVAYEQYF
TGTGCCAGCTCCCCCGGGGACGTAGCCTACGAGCAGTACTTC
>once|TRBV12-5|.|TRBJ1-1
CASGFGEGMNTEAFF
TGTGCTAGTGGTTTTGGCGAGGGTATGAACACTGAAGCTTTCTTT
>.|TRBV29-1|.|TRBJ1-2
CSAASTGRIGYTF
TGCAGCGCTGCCTCGACAGGAAGGATTGGCTACACCTTC
>.|TRBV28|.|TRBJ1-1
CASSSLIQVEAFF
TGTGCCAGCAGTTCTTTAATCCAGGTTGAAGCTTTCTTT
>.|TRBV7-9|.|TRBJ2-3
CAGGGQVRTDTQYF
TGTGCCGGGGGCGGGCAGGTCCGCACAGATACGCAGTATTTT
>.|TRBV29-1|.|TRBJ2-5
CSVEMPGLETQYF
TGCAGCGTTGAAATGCCGGGTCTGGAGACCCAGTACTTC
>.|TRBV28|TRBD1|TRBJ2-7
CASNSGTGVYEQYF
TGTGCCAGCAACTCGGGGACAGGGGTGTACGAGCAGTACTTC
>once|TRBV19|.|TRBJ1-4
CASARLSTGEKLFF
TGTGCCAGTGCCCGTCTTTCAACGGGGGAAAAACTGTTTTTT
>.|TRBV19|.|TRBJ1-1
CASTTRGANTEAFF
TGTGCCAGCACTACCCGGGGGGCAAACACTGAAGCTTTCTTT
>.|TRBV19|TRBD2|TRBJ2-3
CASTDPVLAGGGTDTQYF
TGTGCCAGTACCGATCCCGTACTAGCGGGGGGAGGGACAGATACGCAGTATTTT
>.|TRBV6-2/TRBV6-3|TRBD1|TRBJ2-2
CASSARGLVNTGELFF
TGTGCCAGCAGTGCTAGGGGGCTAGTCAACACCGGGGAGCTGTTTTTT
>.|TRBV4-3|TRBD1|TRBJ1-2
CASSQDRTGTLLDYGYTF
TGCGCCAGCAGCCAAGACCGGACAGGGACCTTATTGGACTATGGCTACACCTTC
>.|TRBV28|TRBD1|TRBJ1-5
CASSPYTGGEQPQHF
TGTGCCAGCAGTCCGTACACAGGGGGCGAACAGCCCCAGCATTTT
>.|TRBV7-8|TRBD2|TRBJ2-3
CASSFPLAGGRTDTQYF
TGTGCCAGCAGCTTTCCATTAGCGGGAGGGCGAACAGATACGCAGTATTTT
>.|TRBV4-1|.|TRBJ2-7
CASSLAGSSSSSYEQYF
TGCGCCAGCAGCCTGGCCGGGAGTAGCTCATCCTCCTACGAGCAGTACTTC
>.|TRBV11-2|.|TRBJ1-2
CASSSGTFYGYTF
TGTGCCAGCAGCTCGGGGACATTCTATGGCTACACCTTC
>few|TRBV7-2|TRBD1|TRBJ1-1
CASSLARGAVTEAFF
TGTGCCAGCAGCTTAGCCAGGGGGGCGGTCACTGAAGCTTTCTTT
>once|TRBV7-6|.|TRBJ1-1
CASSLAQAHLFIGNTEAFF
TGTGCCAGCAGCTTAGCCCAGGCCCATCTCTTCATTGGGAACACTGAAGCTTTCTTT